These 23 T cell receptor beta chains originate from one sample sequenced in a study of cytomegalovirus exposure and HLA in healthy donors. The PCR ran on 60 Vbeta and 13 Jbeta primers. The table came from immunoSEQ multiplex PCR; TCRdb's copy has only in-frame clones and leaves some out. The table includes approximately 160,000 clones, approximately 80% detected once. The source material was PBMCs. These receptors originate from a man between 18 and 35 years old in good health and CMV-seropositive.

CDR3 residues: CATSRDTAGNRETQYF. The CDR3, as DNA: TGTGCCACCAGCAGGGATACGGCCGGGAATCGAGAGACCCAGTACTTC. This chain links TRBV15 with TRBJ2-5; a weak D match, TRBD2 (5 bases). This CDR3 is built from 16 residues. V lost 3 bases and J 4 bases, leaving 18 bases between the germline ends. CDR1 and CDR2 (germline): LNHNV, YYDKDF (reference sequence).

Worth noting for this clone: Because it lacks the conserved phenylalanine or tryptophan at the end, this CDR3 is likely a read error. Here the CDR3 DNA reads TGTGCCAGCAAAGTCTCCGGGCAGGGTGGTTCACCCCTCCACCTT. It yields the protein CASKVSGQGGSPLHL. The gene calls are TRBV2 and TRBJ1-6, with TRBD1 as a possible D gene (5 bases). Germline CDR1 and CDR2: SNHLY and FYNNEI. The germline V and J ends were trimmed by 7 bases and 9 bases, with 19 bases remaining between them. This CDR3 is 15 amino acids long.

The chain combines TRBV11-2 with TRBJ1-1; TRBD1 matches 7 bases. Unmatched junction bases numbered 13, after V lost 1 base and J lost 5 bases. This CDR3 has 17 residues. Germline-derived CDR1 and CDR2 are SGHAT and FQNNGV. In DNA form, the CDR3 reads TGTGCCAGCAGCTTAGTAGGTAGGAACAGGGGAGGTACTGAAGCTTTCTTT. Its translation: CASSLVGRNRGGTEAFF.

In this sample, this clone turned up a few times. The chain links TRBV5-8 to TRBJ2-3, with a weak D call TRBD2 (6 bases). In germline, CDR1 is SGHTS, CDR2 YDEGEE. CDR3 length: 16 residues. Trimming left V 4 bases short and J 2 bases short, with 17 bases between. The DNA of the CDR3 is TGTGCCAGCAGCCCATCTTTGGGAGGAGCCACAGATACGCAGTATTTT. Its translation is CASSPSLGGATDTQYF.

Regarding this clone: This likely comes from a read error, as the CDR3 has no conserved phenylalanine or tryptophan at its end. This chain's CDR3 is CASSVGPGSPLHL. In nucleotides, the CDR3 is TGTGCCAGCAGCGTAGGACCGGGTTCACCCCTCCACCTT. This chain connects TRBV9 to TRBJ1-6; the D is unclear. The CDR3 spans 13 residues. With 0 bases removed from V and 9 bases from J, the gap between germline ends came to 7 bases. Germline CDR1 SGDLS, CDR2 YYNGEE.

The chain has TRBV5-6 and TRBJ2-1; maybe TRBD2 (6 bases). This CDR3 region has 15 residues. V was cut by 1 base and J by 4 bases, with 12 bases left in between. Germline V gene lookup returns CDR1 SGHDT and CDR2 YYEEEE. CDR3 bases: TGTGCCAGCAGCTTGCAGGGAGGACTTTACAATGAGCAGTTCTTC. This encodes CASSLQGGLYNEQFF.

The rearrangement joins TRBV2 to TRBJ2-3, with D perhaps TRBD2 (5 bases). Looked up from germline, CDR1 is SNHLY and CDR2 is FYNNEI. The CDR3 extends over 16 amino acids. Deletions cut 5 bases from V and 3 bases from J, with 18 bases between. CDR3 in amino acids: CASSTGPTTGTDTQYF. The CDR3 DNA reads TGTGCCAGCAGTACCGGACCCACTACGGGGACAGATACGCAGTATTTT.

The genes are TRBV18 and TRBJ1-2; the match to TRBD1 covers 7 bases. V was pared by 2 bases and J by 11 bases, with 8 bases of the junction left unmatched. The CDR3 is 13 amino acids. Germline V gives CDR1 KGHSH, CDR2 LQKENI. CDR3: CASSPDRQGPYTF. As DNA, the CDR3 is TGTGCCAGCTCACCAGATCGACAGGGACCTTACACCTTC.

The rearrangement uses TRBV28 and TRBJ1-5, with D possibly TRBD1 on 6 matching bases. The CDR3 is made up of 15 amino acids. Germline assignment: CDR1 MDHEN and CDR2 SYDVKM. V dropped 6 bases and J dropped 1 base, with 13 bases sitting between them. The CDR3 spells CASSQGQLSNQPQHF. The CDR3 nucleotides are TGTGCCAGCAGCCAAGGACAGCTAAGCAATCAGCCCCAGCATTTT.

This chain connects TRBV4-3 to TRBJ1-1; D gene ambiguous. Trimming stripped 0 bases from V and 1 base from J, with 12 bases between. The germline V gene has CDR1 LGHNA and CDR2 YSLEER. The CDR3 is made up of 16 amino acids. The CDR3 DNA reads TGCGCCAGCAGCCAAGATCGCGGCAGCTCGAACACTGAAGCTTTCTTT. Its protein product is CASSQDRGSSNTEAFF.

This rearrangement joins TRBV5-1 to TRBJ2-2; 12 bases align to TRBD1. The CDR3 loop spans 17 amino acids. Germline CDR1 reads SGHRS; CDR2 reads YFSETQ. V trimming: 2 bases; J trimming: 7 bases; junction bases outside the gene matches: 9. DNA of the CDR3: TGCGCCAGCAGCTTACCCCGGGACAGGGGGCCGGGCGGGGAGCTGTTTTTT. Translated, it gives CASSLPRDRGPGGELFF.

The chain carries TRBV5-8 and TRBJ2-7, with D maybe TRBD2 (6 bases). Germline V gene sequence: CDR1 SGHTS, CDR2 YDEGEE. The CDR3 sequence is 15 residues long. V gave up 0 bases and J gave up 2 bases, with 12 bases separating them. Here the CDR3 reads CASSLDVGLTYEQYF. CDR3 nucleotide sequence: TGTGCCAGCAGCTTGGACGTGGGACTCACCTACGAGCAGTACTTC. Drawing the rest from reference TRBV5-8 and TRBJ2-7, the complete variable domain is EAGVTQSPTHLIKTRGQQATLRCSPISGHTSVYWYQQALGLGLQFLLWYDEGEERNRGNFPPRFSGRQFPNYSSELNVNALELEDSALYLCASSLDVGLTYEQYFGPGTRLTVT.

This chain links TRBV7-9 with TRBJ1-2, with unresolved D. Trimming cost V 1 base and J 4 bases, with 13 bases left between them. There are 15 residues in the CDR3. The germline V gene has CDR1 SEHNR and CDR2 FQNEAQ (reference sequence). In DNA, the CDR3 is TGTGCCAGCAGCTTAGAAGGAGAAGGAGGCTATGGCTACACCTTC. Translated: CASSLEGEGGYGYTF.

The gene calls are TRBV5-1 and TRBJ2-3; the D gene is possibly TRBD2 (7 bases). CDR1 is SGHRS, CDR2 YFSETQ, per germline. The CDR3 runs to 15 residues. Trimming pared 0 bases from V and 5 bases from J, leaving 13 bases between. The CDR3 bases are TGCGCCAGCAGCTTGGCCCTGGGGGGGCTAGATACGCAGTATTTT. The encoded protein is CASSLALGGLDTQYF.

This chain uses TRBV7-9 with TRBJ2-3; weak D call: TRBD1 (6 bases). The CDR3 length is 16 residues. Germline CDR1 is SEHNR and CDR2 is FQNEAQ (reference sequence). V was trimmed by 5 bases and J by 4 bases, leaving 19 bases between them. The CDR3 DNA is TGTGCCAGCAGCCGCTATCCTTCAGGGGACGCAGATACGCAGTATTTT. Translated, it gives CASSRYPSGDADTQYF.

J is TRBJ1-1 and V is TRBV4-2; 10 bases are shared with TRBD1. Losses at the gene ends were 4 bases for V and 6 bases for J; bases not matched to a gene: 8. This CDR3 comprises 15 residues. CDR1 is LGHNA and CDR2 is YNFKEQ in the germline V gene. The CDR3 loop is CASSRLGQGFSEAFF. The CDR3 bases are TGTGCCAGCAGCCGTTTGGGACAGGGGTTTTCTGAAGCTTTCTTT.

The chain combines TRBV27 with TRBJ2-7, with TRBD2 matching over 11 bases. Looked up from germline, CDR1 is MNHEY and CDR2 is SMNVEV (reference sequence). The CDR3 covers 23 residues. The ends lost 3 bases at V and 2 bases at J; junction bases unmatched: 27. DNA of the CDR3: TGTGCCAGCAGTTTCCTACGCCAATCGATAGCGGGAGGGCCATTACTAAAGCCCTACGAGCAGTACTTC. Protein sequence: CASSFLRQSIAGGPLLKPYEQYF.

The sample holds one count of this clone. Here the CDR3 DNA reads TGTGCCAGCAGGCCCAGGAACCAGGGCAATGAGCAGTTCTTC. Translated: CASRPRNQGNEQFF. This chain links TRBV13 with TRBJ2-1, with D perhaps matching TRBD1 (5 bases). The germline V gene has CDR1 PRHDT and CDR2 FYEKMQ (reference sequence). The CDR3 runs 14 residues. Deletions cut 6 bases from V and 6 bases from J, with 15 bases between.

A note on this clone: Compared with germline, one end of the junction differs, possibly owing to a read error. The V call is TRBV29-1, the J call TRBJ2-7; no firm D call. The CDR3 spans 11 residues. Germline V CDR1 and CDR2: SQVTM, ANQGSEA. The CDR3: CSVRVSYEQHF. CDR3 nucleotide sequence: TGCAGCGTCCGGGTCTCCTACGAGCAGCACTTC.

The V call is TRBV2, the J call TRBJ2-7, with a possible D match to TRBD1 (6 bases). V lost 3 bases, J lost 2 bases, and 14 bases lay in between. Germline lookup yields CDR1 SNHLY and CDR2 FYNNEI. This CDR3 comprises 15 residues. This CDR3 is CASSEARGPPYEQYF. The CDR3 DNA is TGTGCCAGCAGTGAGGCCAGGGGACCTCCCTACGAGCAGTACTTC.

V and J are TRBV2 and TRBJ2-7; D might be TRBD2 (5 bases). This CDR3 spans 13 amino acids. The germline V gene encodes CDR1 SNHLY and CDR2 FYNNEI. V shed 4 bases and J shed 4 bases, with 11 bases lying between them. CDR3 sequence reads: CASSAGLDYEQYF. In DNA form, the CDR3 reads TGTGCCAGCAGTGCCGGACTGGATTACGAGCAGTACTTC.

The chain couples TRBV30 to TRBJ1-2; D is undetermined. Germline V gene data show CDR1 as GTSNPN and CDR2 as SVGIG (reference sequence). The CDR3 has 14 amino acids. Deletions cut 3 bases from V and 2 bases from J, with 13 bases between. This CDR3 is CAWSSEDGNYGYTF. Written as DNA, the CDR3 is TGTGCCTGGAGCTCGGAGGACGGAAACTATGGCTACACCTTC.

The V call is TRBV7-8, the J call TRBJ1-4; tentatively, D is TRBD1 (5 bases). Trimming shortened V by 3 bases and J by 5 bases, and 13 bases separated the two germline ends. Germline-derived CDR1 and CDR2 are SGHVS and FQNEAQ. The CDR3 spans 15 residues. Here the CDR3 reads CASSLQQGPNEKLFF. The CDR3 DNA reads TGTGCCAGCAGCTTGCAGCAGGGCCCAAATGAAAAACTGTTTTTT.